The rows below give T cell receptor beta chains drawn from one sample of a study of blood T cells in healthy people across ages. In TCRdb, the 5' RACE reads were re-called with MiXCR into one record per CDR3 protein. Of 600,000 to 1,000,000 distinct CDR3 sequences detected, around 25% appear once; the ten largest clones hold more than 3%. These data also featured in a second study, about T cells of mothers and their children.

Sequenced sample: blood. The receptors originated from a boy younger than 18 in good health. The CDR3 runs from the conserved cysteine through the conserved F or W. A D gene is named only where the DNA matches it firmly. Clone size is shown for a subset of rows, as once, few, many or a class of expanded clone.

NA | TRBJ2-7 | TRBD2 | TRBV13 | CASSKGLAEEQYF | TGTGCCAGCAGCAAGGGACTAGCGGAAGAGCAGTACTTC
NA | TRBJ2-7 | NA | TRBV28 | CASSVSDGAYEQYF | TGTGCCAGCAGCGTATCCGACGGGGCCTACGAGCAGTACTTC
few | TRBJ1-5 | TRBD1 | TRBV6-5 | CASSYLGQANQPQHF | TGTGCCAGCAGTTACTTGGGACAGGCTAATCAGCCCCAGCATTTT
few | TRBJ2-1 | TRBD1 | TRBV7-3 | CASSLLGQGLINEQFF | TGTGCCAGCAGCTTATTGGGACAGGGGTTGATCAATGAGCAGTTCTTC
NA | TRBJ2-5 | TRBD1 | TRBV29-1 | CSVDHRGETQYF | TGCAGCGTAGATCACAGGGGCGAGACCCAGTACTTC
NA | TRBJ1-4 | NA | TRBV29-1 | CSVIGHNEKLFF | TGCAGCGTCATTGGCCATAATGAAAAACTGTTTTTT
NA | TRBJ2-1 | TRBD2 | TRBV19 | CASSRTLAVSYNEQFF | TGTGCCAGTAGTAGAACACTAGCGGTTTCCTACAATGAGCAGTTCTTC
NA | TRBJ2-2 | TRBD1 | TRBV18 | CASSPGQAYYTGELFF | TGTGCCAGCTCACCGGGACAGGCCTATTACACCGGGGAGCTGTTTTTT
few | TRBJ2-3 | NA | TRBV15 | CATSQDRSTDTQYF | TGTGCCACCAGCCAGGATCGGAGCACAGATACGCAGTATTTT
NA | TRBJ2-5 | TRBD1 | TRBV5-1 | CASSFDRGQETQYF | TGCGCCAGCAGCTTTGACAGGGGGCAAGAGACCCAGTACTTC